The clone carrying this T cell receptor beta chain was picked up many times. The CDR3 regions of TCR beta were amplified from RNA transcripts. HTBI primers were used for first-round RT-PCR of the TCR CDR3. TCRdb reprocessed the multiplex PCR reads with MiXCR, giving one entry per CDR3 protein. The data hold 650,000 to 750,000 distinct CDR3 sequences, with around 15% observed a single time. This sample is drawn from a study of T cells in Graves' hyperthyroidism and ophthalmopathy. The germline V gene has CDR1 ENHRY and CDR2 SYGVKD. Losses at the gene ends were 3 bases for V and 6 bases for J; bases not matched to a gene: 7. CDR3 size: 14 residues. PBMCs came from around 9.7 ml fresh peripheral blood.

Sequencing was done on a sample of blood. The V gene is TRBV10-3, the J gene TRBJ2-7, with 8 positions matching TRBD1. The TCR was taken from a woman younger than 30 with Graves' hyperthyroidism. The DNA for the CDR3 is TGTGCCATCAGTGACCCCCGGACAGGGCTCGAGCAGTACTTC. Amino acid sequence: CAISDPRTGLEQYF.